Ten or more counts support the clone carrying this T cell receptor beta chain. Its target is not known. The sample originates from a study of CD8 T cells in ankylosing spondylitis. General study findings and limits: In ankylosing spondylitis blood, a motif of roughly 8 highly homologous TCR beta variants appeared characteristic.

Quantitative 5'-RACE with molecular barcodes was used to make the TCR beta libraries. Each CDR3 protein is one row after TCRdb ran MiXCR on the 5' RACE reads. The table records 250,000 to 400,000 distinct CDR3 sequences, 9.5% to 13% of them present only once. V lost 5 bases, J lost 5 bases, and 10 bases lay in between. The CDR3 runs to 13 residues. In germline, CDR1 is MDHEN, CDR2 SYDVKM. The V call is TRBV28, the J call TRBJ1-5; D is undetermined. Sequencing was performed on blood, either unsorted or a sorted T cell fraction (not recorded which). This clonotype was sampled from a female donor with ankylosing spondylitis or in good health (not recorded which). Here the CDR3 DNA reads TGTGCCAGCAGTGTTTCAGTAGATCAGCCCCAGCATTTT. Translating it yields CASSVSVDQPQHF.